This T cell receptor (beta chain) is drawn from a study of blood T cell repertoires in COVID-19. Study members were between about 18 and 100 years old and lived in 24 US regions. Recovered status in Cohort 3 required two negative PCRs, clearance, or symptom resolution. Methods used by the authors: Amplification with reference gene primers provided the estimates of nucleated cell counts. The protocol was immunoSEQ multiplex PCR, while the TCRdb copy is restricted to in-frame clones and leaves out a portion. The V and J calls and clone size were taken over from that table, and D and trimming were inferred from the DNA. Counted here are some 400,000 clones, more than 75% occurring once; the ten biggest clones make up around 1.3%. Sample: PBMCs or T cells enriched from blood (not recorded which). The source of this sequence is a man younger than 40 who had recovered from COVID-19.

The CDR3 is CASSLAGGPGEQFF. The CDR3 DNA reads as TGTGCCAGCAGCTTAGCGGGGGGGCCTGGTGAGCAGTTCTTC. V and J are TRBV11-2 and TRBJ2-1; 8 positions agree with TRBD2. The CDR3 extends over 14 amino acids. Germline CDR1 and CDR2: SGHAT and FQNNGV. V was clipped by 1 base and J by 9 bases; unmatched bases: 5.